The clone carrying this T cell receptor (beta chain) was counted ten times or more. Its antigen is currently unknown. The entry originates in a study of T cell repertoires in cytomegalovirus infection. Regarding the study as a whole: It was HLA-C-restricted CMV-specific TCR beta clonotypes that dominated the response ex vivo.

TCRdb reanalysed the reads using MiXCR and keeps one entry per CDR3 protein. The table lists 160,000 or so distinct CDR3 sequences, 15% to 20% of them singletons. The CDR3 loop spans 12 amino acids. Germline values: CDR1 MDHEN, CDR2 SYDVKM. V was trimmed by 4 bases and J by 7 bases, leaving 8 bases between them. The genes are TRBV28 and TRBJ2-1; weak D call: TRBD2 (6 bases). The sequencing input was CD8+ T cells from PBMCs. The clonotype comes from a human donor in good health (CMV status not recorded). Some clones in this sample may be carry-over from other donors' samples. The CDR3 protein is CASSWGGNEQFF. The CDR3 bases are TGTGCCAGCAGTTGGGGAGGAAATGAGCAGTTCTTC.